Detailed here is one T cell receptor beta chain. What it recognizes is unknown. This specimen comes from a study of shared clonotypes between healthy human individuals. Naive CD45RA+ and memory CD45RA-negative subsets were split from CD4+ cells. The CDR3 consists of 11 residues. The V gene lost 5 bases and the J gene lost 5 bases, with 7 bases spanning the gap. Germline V gives CDR1 MNHNY, CDR2 SVGAGI (reference sequence). Overall study results and limits: Naive subsets, compared against memory subsets, generally had larger estimated richness values.

Only in-frame clones appear in the TCRdb table, and some are missing; sequencing was by immunoSEQ multiplex PCR. The data contain 2 million to 2.5 million clones, nearly 97% of them singletons. This receptor was taken from a man in his late teens or twenties in good health. The gene calls are TRBV6-6 and TRBJ2-7; D unclear. The material sequenced was naive CD4+ T cells sorted from blood. Subset defined: CD45RA+ positively selected. The CDR3 DNA reads TGTGCCAGCAGTGGTTTCGACGAGCAGTACTTC. It encodes CASSGFDEQYF.